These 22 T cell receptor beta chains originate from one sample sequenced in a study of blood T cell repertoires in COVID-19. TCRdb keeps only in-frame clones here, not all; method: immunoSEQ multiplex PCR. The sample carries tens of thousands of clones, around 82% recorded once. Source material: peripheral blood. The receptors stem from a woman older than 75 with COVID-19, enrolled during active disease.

This CDR3 reads CASRRTGVNYGYTF. CDR3 DNA: TGTGCCAGCAGGCGGACAGGAGTTAACTATGGCTACACCTTC. This chain connects TRBV9 to TRBJ1-2, with 7 bases fitting TRBD1. The germline V gene has CDR1 SGDLS and CDR2 YYNGEE. The CDR3 has 14 amino acids. V shed 5 bases, J shed 1 base, and the junction held 5 bases outside the gene matches. Using reference TRBV9 and TRBJ1-2 for the parts outside the CDR3, the full variable domain is DSGVTQTPKHLITATGQRVTLRCSPRSGDLSVYWYQQSLDQGLQFLIQYYNGEERAKGNILERFSAQQFPDLHSELNLSSLELGDSALYFCASRRTGVNYGYTFGSGTRLTVV.

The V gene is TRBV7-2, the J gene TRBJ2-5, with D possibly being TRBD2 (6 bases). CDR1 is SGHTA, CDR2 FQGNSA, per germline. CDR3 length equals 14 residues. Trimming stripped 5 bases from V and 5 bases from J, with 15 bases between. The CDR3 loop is CASSLLATVETQYF. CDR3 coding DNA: TGTGCCAGCAGCCTGCTAGCGACCGTTGAGACCCAGTACTTC.

This chain's CDR3 is CASSQRPTSGGLDTQYF. CDR3 coding DNA: TGCGCCAGCAGTCAACGTCCGACTAGCGGGGGGTTGGATACGCAGTATTTT. The chain links TRBV23-1 to TRBJ2-3; the match to TRBD2 covers 13 bases. TRBV23-1 is an open reading frame whose function is uncertain. V lost 2 bases and J lost 6; bases outside the gene matches: 8. CDR3 length equals 17 residues.

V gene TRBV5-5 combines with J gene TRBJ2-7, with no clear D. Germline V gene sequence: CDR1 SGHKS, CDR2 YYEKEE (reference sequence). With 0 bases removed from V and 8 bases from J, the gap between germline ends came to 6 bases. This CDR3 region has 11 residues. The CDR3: CASSLGYKQYF. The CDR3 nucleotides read TGTGCCAGCAGCTTGGGATACAAGCAGTACTTC.

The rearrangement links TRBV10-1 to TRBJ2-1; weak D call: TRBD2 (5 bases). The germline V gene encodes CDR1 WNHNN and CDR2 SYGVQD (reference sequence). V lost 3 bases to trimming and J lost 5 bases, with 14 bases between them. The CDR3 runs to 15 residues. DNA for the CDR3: TGCGCCAGCAGTGAAGAGGGCTCTCGGGACAATGAGCAGTTCTTC. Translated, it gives CASSEEGSRDNEQFF.

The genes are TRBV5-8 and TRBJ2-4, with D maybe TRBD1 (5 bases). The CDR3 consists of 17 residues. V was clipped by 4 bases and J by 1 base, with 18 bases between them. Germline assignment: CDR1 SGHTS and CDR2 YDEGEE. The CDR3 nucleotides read TGTGCCAGCAGCCTTCGACAGTCTGATATTGCCAAAAACATTCAGTACTTC. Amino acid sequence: CASSLRQSDIAKNIQYF.

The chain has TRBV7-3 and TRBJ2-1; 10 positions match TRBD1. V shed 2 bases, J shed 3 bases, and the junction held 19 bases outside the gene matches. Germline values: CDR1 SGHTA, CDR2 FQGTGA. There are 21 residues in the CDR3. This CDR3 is CASSLYPNRNPDRGHYNEQFF. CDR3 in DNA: TGTGCCAGCAGCTTATACCCCAACCGGAACCCAGACAGGGGGCACTACAATGAGCAGTTCTTC.

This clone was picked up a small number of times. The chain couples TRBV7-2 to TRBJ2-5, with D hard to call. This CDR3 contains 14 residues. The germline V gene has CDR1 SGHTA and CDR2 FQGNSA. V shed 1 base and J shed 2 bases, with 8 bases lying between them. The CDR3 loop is CASSLGSVQETQYF. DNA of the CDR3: TGTGCCAGCAGCTTAGGATCGGTACAAGAGACCCAGTACTTC.

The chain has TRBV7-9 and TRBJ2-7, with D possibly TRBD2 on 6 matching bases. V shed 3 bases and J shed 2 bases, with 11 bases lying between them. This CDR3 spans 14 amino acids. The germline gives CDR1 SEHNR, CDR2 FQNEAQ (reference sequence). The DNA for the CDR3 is TGTGCCAGCAGCTTGGGGGGAAGCACCTACGAGCAGTACTTC. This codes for CASSLGGSTYEQYF.

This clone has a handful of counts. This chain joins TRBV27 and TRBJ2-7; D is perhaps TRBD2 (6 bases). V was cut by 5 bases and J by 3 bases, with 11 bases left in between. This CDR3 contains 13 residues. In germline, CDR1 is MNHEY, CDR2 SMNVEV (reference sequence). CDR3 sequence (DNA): TGTGCCAGCAGTGAGCGGGCCCGCTACGAGCAGTACTTC. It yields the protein CASSERARYEQYF.

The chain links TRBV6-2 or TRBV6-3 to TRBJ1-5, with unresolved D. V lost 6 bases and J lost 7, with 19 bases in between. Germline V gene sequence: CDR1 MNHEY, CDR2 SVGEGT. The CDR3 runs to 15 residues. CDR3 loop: CASSWRIEGGQPQHF. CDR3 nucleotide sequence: TGTGCCAGCAGCTGGCGCATCGAGGGAGGGCAGCCCCAGCATTTT.

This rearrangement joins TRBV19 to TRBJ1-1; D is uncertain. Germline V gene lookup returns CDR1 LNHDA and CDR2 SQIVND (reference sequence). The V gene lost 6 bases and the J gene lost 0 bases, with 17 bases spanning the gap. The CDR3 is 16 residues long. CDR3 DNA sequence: TGTGCCAGTAGCCCCGGACGGAGCGGTCTGAACACTGAAGCTTTCTTT. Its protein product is CASSPGRSGLNTEAFF.

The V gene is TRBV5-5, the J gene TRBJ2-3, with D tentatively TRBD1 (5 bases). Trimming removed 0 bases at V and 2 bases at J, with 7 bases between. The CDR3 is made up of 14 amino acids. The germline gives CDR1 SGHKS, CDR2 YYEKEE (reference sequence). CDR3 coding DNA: TGTGCCAGCAGCTTGGGACAGATCACAGATACGCAGTATTTT. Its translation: CASSLGQITDTQYF.

In nucleotides, the CDR3 is TGTGCCAGCAGCTTCAGACAGATTGGTGAAAAACTGTTTTTT. Amino acids: CASSFRQIGEKLFF. The chain has TRBV7-2 and TRBJ1-4; weak D call: TRBD1 (5 bases). Germline lookup yields CDR1 SGHTA and CDR2 FQGNSA. The length of the CDR3 is 14 residues. Between the trimmed V and J ends, which lost 3 bases and 7 bases, there was a span of 12 bases. The variable domain in full, with the rest retrieved from reference TRBV7-2 and TRBJ1-4, is GAGVSQSPSNKVTEKGKDVELRCDPISGHTALYWYRQSLGQGLEFLIYFQGNSAPDKSGLPSDRFSAERTGGSVSTLTIQRTQQEDSAVYLCASSFRQIGEKLFFGSGTQLSVL.

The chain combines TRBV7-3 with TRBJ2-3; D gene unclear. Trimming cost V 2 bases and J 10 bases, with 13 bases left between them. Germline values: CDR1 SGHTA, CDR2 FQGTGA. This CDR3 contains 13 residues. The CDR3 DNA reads TGTGCCAGCAGCTTACTTCCCGAAGCCGCGCAGTATTTT. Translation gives CASSLLPEAAQYF.

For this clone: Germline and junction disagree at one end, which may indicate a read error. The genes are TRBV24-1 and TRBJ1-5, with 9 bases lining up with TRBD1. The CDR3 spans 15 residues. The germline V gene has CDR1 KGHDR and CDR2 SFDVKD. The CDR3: CATSDRTGGKQPQHF. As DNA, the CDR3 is TGTGCCACCAGTGACCGAACAGGGGGCAAGCAGCCCCAGCATTTT.

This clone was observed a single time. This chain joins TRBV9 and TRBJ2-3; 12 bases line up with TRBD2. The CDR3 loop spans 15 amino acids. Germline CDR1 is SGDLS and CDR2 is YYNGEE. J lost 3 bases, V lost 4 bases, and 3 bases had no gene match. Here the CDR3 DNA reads TGTGCCAGCAGCCCTAGCGGGGGGGCAACAGATACGCAGTATTTT. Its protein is CASSPSGGATDTQYF.

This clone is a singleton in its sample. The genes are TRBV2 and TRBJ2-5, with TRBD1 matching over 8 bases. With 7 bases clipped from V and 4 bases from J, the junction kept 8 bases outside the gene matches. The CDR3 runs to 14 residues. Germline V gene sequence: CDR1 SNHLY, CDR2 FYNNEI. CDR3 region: CASTFQGAGETQYF. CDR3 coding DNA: TGTGCCAGCACCTTTCAGGGGGCAGGAGAGACCCAGTACTTC.

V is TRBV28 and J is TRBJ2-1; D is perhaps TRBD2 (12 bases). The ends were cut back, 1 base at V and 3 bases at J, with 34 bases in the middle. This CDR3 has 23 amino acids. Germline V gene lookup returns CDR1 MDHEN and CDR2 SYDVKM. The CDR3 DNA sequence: TGTGCCAGCAGTTTATTGGGGACAGGGGGGCCTAGCGGGAGGGCCGTAGTCTACAATGAGCAGTTCTTC. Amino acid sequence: CASSLLGTGGPSGRAVVYNEQFF.

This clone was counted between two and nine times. The CDR3 DNA reads TGTGCCAGCAGCCGGGACAGGGAATGGAATGAAAAACTGTTTTTT. Its translation: CASSRDREWNEKLFF. The chain has TRBV7-9 and TRBJ1-4; 9 bases agree with TRBD1. Germline CDR1 and CDR2: SEHNR and FQNEAQ (reference sequence). This CDR3 has 15 residues. J was trimmed by 5 bases and V by 5 bases; bases with no gene match: 6.

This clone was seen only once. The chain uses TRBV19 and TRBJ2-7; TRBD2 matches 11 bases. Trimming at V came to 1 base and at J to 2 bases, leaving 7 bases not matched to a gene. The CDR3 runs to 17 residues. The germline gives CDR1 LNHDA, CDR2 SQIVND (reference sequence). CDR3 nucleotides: TGTGCCAGTAGTATAGCACTAGCGGGAGTGCGTCCCTACGAGCAGTACTTC. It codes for CASSIALAGVRPYEQYF.

CDR3 sequence reads: CASSWGGGSQPQHF. CDR3 nucleotide sequence: TGTGCCAGCAGTTGGGGGGGAGGGAGTCAGCCCCAGCATTTT. This chain connects TRBV28 to TRBJ1-5, with D possibly matching TRBD1 (5 bases). The CDR3 has 14 amino acids. V lost 4 bases and J 6 bases, leaving 13 bases between the germline ends. Per the germline V gene, CDR1 is MDHEN and CDR2 is SYDVKM. Based on the CDR3 plus reference TRBV28 and TRBJ1-5, the full variable domain is DVKVTQSSRYLVKRTGEKVFLECVQDMDHENMFWYRQDPGLGLRLIYFSYDVKMKEKGDIPEGYSVSREKKERFSLILESASTNQTSMYLCASSWGGGSQPQHFGDGTRLSIL.